Shown below are 23 T cell receptor beta chains from a single sample sequenced in a study of PD-1 blockade in classical Hodgkin lymphoma. Noted time point: newly diagnosed, previously untreated cHL patient sample. By magnetic negative selection, CD4+ T cells were purified from thawed PBMCs. TCRdb's copy holds only in-frame clones and misses some; the assay was immunoSEQ multiplex PCR. The profile shows some 21,000 clones, roughly four fifths of them singletons. The material sequenced was CD4+ T cells from blood. The receptors derive from a human donor with classical Hodgkin lymphoma.

The chain links TRBV5-1 to TRBJ1-5, with a tentative D call TRBD1 (6 bases). Per germline, CDR1 SGHRS and CDR2 YFSETQ. This CDR3 has 16 residues. Trimming took 4 bases from V and 0 from J, leaving 14 bases between them. The CDR3 spells CASSPTGQYSNQPQHF. The DNA for the CDR3 is TGCGCCAGCAGCCCTACAGGACAGTATAGCAATCAGCCCCAGCATTTT.

The chain joins TRBV19 to TRBJ2-1, with D tentatively TRBD2 (6 bases). Trimming cost V 8 bases and J 3 bases, with 14 bases left between them. Germline values: CDR1 LNHDA, CDR2 SQIVND (reference sequence). This CDR3 spans 14 amino acids. CDR3 bases: TGTGCCAGTTGCGGGACTTCAAACTACAATGAGCAGTTCTTC. It specifies CASCGTSNYNEQFF.

The sample holds one count of this clone. V gene TRBV7-2 combines with J gene TRBJ2-3, with D perhaps TRBD2 (6 bases). The CDR3 is made up of 17 amino acids. Germline V gene lookup returns CDR1 SGHTA and CDR2 FQGNSA. The germline V and J ends were trimmed by 4 bases and 2 bases, with 19 bases remaining between them. The CDR3 nucleotides are TGTGCCAGCAGCTCGCCCTTTCACGGGAGCCCCACAGATACGCAGTATTTT. This gives the protein CASSSPFHGSPTDTQYF.

The chain carries TRBV10-3 and TRBJ1-5; 9 bases agree with TRBD1. J lost 7 bases, V lost 4 bases, and 5 bases had no gene match. Looked up from germline, CDR1 is ENHRY and CDR2 is SYGVKD. The CDR3 runs 14 residues. This chain's CDR3 is CAISGDRVKQPQHF. CDR3 DNA sequence: TGTGCCATCAGTGGGGACAGGGTAAAGCAGCCCCAGCATTTT.

The chain has TRBV5-1 and TRBJ2-1, with D maybe TRBD1 (6 bases). The germline V gene has CDR1 SGHRS and CDR2 YFSETQ. The V end lost 2 bases, the J end lost 1 base, and 13 bases lay between the germline ends. The CDR3 runs 16 residues. This chain's CDR3 is CASSFLGTPSYNEQFF. CDR3 nucleotides: TGCGCCAGCAGCTTCCTCGGGACACCGTCCTACAATGAGCAGTTCTTC.

The CDR3 bases are TGTGCCAGCAGCACGGGACTTCGCCCAGATACGCAGTATTTT. The encoded protein is CASSTGLRPDTQYF. The chain uses TRBV27 and TRBJ2-3; weak D call: TRBD2 (6 bases). The CDR3 has 14 residues. Trimming took 6 bases from V and 4 from J, leaving 14 bases between them. CDR1 MNHEY and CDR2 SMNVEV come from the germline V gene (reference sequence).

The chain carries TRBV19 and TRBJ2-3, with TRBD2 as a possible D gene (6 bases). Germline loops: CDR1 LNHDA, CDR2 SQIVND (reference sequence). Trimming pared 1 base from V and 5 bases from J, leaving 16 bases between. The CDR3 is 16 amino acids. Here the CDR3 reads CASSIGRDWVGDTQYF. The CDR3 DNA follows: TGTGCCAGTAGTATAGGGAGGGACTGGGTAGGAGATACGCAGTATTTT.

The chain links TRBV2 to TRBJ2-7; 8 nucleotides line up with TRBD2. The CDR3 loop spans 14 amino acids. V trimming: 2 bases; J trimming: 5 bases; junction bases outside the gene matches: 5. The germline V gene encodes CDR1 SNHLY and CDR2 FYNNEI. The CDR3 coding sequence is TGTGCCAGCAGTGAAAGAGCGGGAGTAGACGAGCAGTACTTC. It codes for CASSERAGVDEQYF.

The chain carries TRBV9 and TRBJ2-1; perhaps TRBD2 as D (7 bases). The CDR3 totals 15 residues. Trimming shortened V by 0 bases and J by 7 bases, and 14 bases separated the two germline ends. Germline V gene sequence: CDR1 SGDLS, CDR2 YYNGEE. The CDR3: CASSVAGKGGNEQFF. CDR3 sequence (DNA): TGTGCCAGCAGCGTAGCTGGAAAGGGGGGGAATGAGCAGTTCTTC.

On this clone itself: One end of the junction is discordant with germline, which a read error may explain. The genes are TRBV5-1 and TRBJ2-7, with D unresolved. Germline V gives CDR1 SGHRS, CDR2 YFSETQ. This CDR3 comprises 12 residues. The CDR3 DNA reads TGCGTCAGCACCGACGTTCCTGAGACACAGTACTTC. This codes for CVSTDVPETQYF.

This clone has a single count. The chain links TRBV7-2 to TRBJ2-3, with D hard to call. Per the germline V gene, CDR1 is SGHTA and CDR2 is FQGNSA. There are 12 residues in the CDR3. V lost 2 bases and J 5 bases, leaving 5 bases between the germline ends. For the CDR3, the DNA is TGTGCCAGCAGCTTATCGGAAGATACGCAGTATTTT. Amino acid sequence: CASSLSEDTQYF. Variable domain in full (rest from reference TRBV7-2 and TRBJ2-3): GAGVSQSPSNKVTEKGKDVELRCDPISGHTALYWYRQSLGQGLEFLIYFQGNSAPDKSGLPSDRFSAERTGGSVSTLTIQRTQQEDSAVYLCASSLSEDTQYFGPGTRLTVL.

The chain couples TRBV29-1 to TRBJ1-2; 8 bases map to TRBD1. Germline lookup yields CDR1 SQVTM and CDR2 ANQGSEA. Trimming took 7 bases from V and 0 from J; bases not matched to a gene: 4. The length of the CDR3 is 13 residues. The CDR3 region is CSARTGTNYGYTF. In DNA form, the CDR3 reads TGCAGCGCCCGGACAGGGACTAACTATGGCTACACCTTC.

The gene calls are TRBV13 and TRBJ2-7, with D perhaps assigned TRBD1 or TRBD2 (5 bases each). Germline CDR1 and CDR2: PRHDT and FYEKMQ (reference sequence). The V gene lost 5 bases and the J gene lost 7 bases, with 18 bases spanning the gap. The CDR3 covers 14 residues. CDR3 residues: CASSPGDLGEEQYF. Here the CDR3 DNA reads TGTGCCAGCAGCCCCGGGGACCTGGGAGAGGAGCAGTACTTC.

This clone was recorded once. The chain combines TRBV5-6 with TRBJ2-6; weak D call: TRBD1 (6 bases). Germline CDR1 SGHDT, CDR2 YYEEEE. Trimming pared 5 bases from V and 2 bases from J, leaving 14 bases between. CDR3 length equals 16 residues. CDR3 residues: CASRGTRGAGANVLTF. CDR3 coding DNA: TGTGCCAGCAGGGGAACCAGGGGAGCTGGGGCCAACGTCCTGACTTTC.

This clone was found a few times. The V call is TRBV19, the J call TRBJ2-2; D call uncertain. The CDR3 covers 15 residues. The V gene's germline CDR1 is LNHDA and CDR2 SQIVND (reference sequence). V was trimmed by 4 bases and J by 1 base, leaving 10 bases between them. The CDR3 spells CASSNVAVNTGELFF. The DNA for the CDR3 is TGTGCCAGTAGTAATGTGGCAGTGAACACCGGGGAGCTGTTTTTT. The complete variable domain, with remaining parts taken from reference TRBV19 and TRBJ2-2, reads DGGITQSPKYLFRKEGQNVTLSCEQNLNHDAMYWYRQDPGQGLRLIYYSQIVNDFQKGDIAEGYSVSREKKESFPLTVTSAQKNPTAFYLCASSNVAVNTGELFFGEGSRLTVL.

The V and J genes are TRBV11-2 and TRBJ1-3; 7 bases are a match to TRBD1. The germline V gene encodes CDR1 SGHAT and CDR2 FQNNGV. V dropped 0 bases and J dropped 5; count of bases not matched to a gene: 1. The CDR3 is 14 residues long. Here the CDR3 DNA reads TGTGCCAGCAGCTTAGAGGACAGGCGAAACACCATATATTTT. This gives the protein CASSLEDRRNTIYF.

The V and J genes are TRBV10-2 and TRBJ2-1, with D maybe TRBD1 (6 bases). Germline values: CDR1 WSHSY, CDR2 SAAADI. The CDR3 consists of 19 residues. The V gene lost 0 bases and the J gene lost 7 bases, with 25 bases spanning the gap. CDR3 sequence: CASSESLLRPRGGQNEQFF. DNA of the CDR3: TGCGCCAGCAGTGAGTCCCTACTCCGACCCCGCGGTGGACAGAATGAGCAGTTCTTC.

The rearrangement uses TRBV7-2 and TRBJ2-3; TRBD2 agrees at 16 bases. Germline loops: CDR1 SGHTA, CDR2 FQGNSA. CDR3 size: 18 residues. V shed 1 base, J shed 2 bases, and the junction held 3 bases outside the gene matches. The CDR3 region has the DNA TGTGCCAGCAGCTTAGTTGGGACTAGCGGGAGGGTCACAGATACGCAGTATTTT. Protein: CASSLVGTSGRVTDTQYF.

J is TRBJ2-1 and V is TRBV5-1; the D gene is possibly TRBD2 (5 bases). The CDR3 is 14 amino acids. Germline values: CDR1 SGHRS, CDR2 YFSETQ. Trimming took off 1 base at V and 8 bases at J, with 13 bases between the two ends. Here the CDR3 reads CASSLSPGSYEQFF. CDR3 sequence (DNA): TGCGCCAGCAGCTTGTCTCCGGGAAGCTATGAGCAGTTCTTC. Combining the CDR3 with reference TRBV5-1 and TRBJ2-1 gives the whole variable domain KAGVTQTPRYLIKTRGQQVTLSCSPISGHRSVSWYQQTPGQGLQFLFEYFSETQRNKGNFPGRFSGRQFSNSRSEMNVSTLELGDSALYLCASSLSPGSYEQFFGPGTRLTVL.

The V and J genes are TRBV12-2 and TRBJ2-7. TRBV12-2 is listed as a pseudogene. CDR3 length: 14 residues. The CDR3 DNA is TGTGCAAGTCGCTCTCCCCCGGCAGCCTACGAGCAGTACTTC. Translating it yields CASRSPPAAYEQYF.

This chain links TRBV11-2 with TRBJ2-5; 7 nucleotides match TRBD1. The J call may be mistaken, given a closer DNA end match to TRBJ2-7. The CDR3 runs 13 residues. Germline V CDR1 and CDR2: SGHAT, FQNNGV. The CDR3 DNA is TGTGCCAGCAGCTCAGGGACAGCTTACGAGCAGTACTTC. Translated, it gives CASSSGTAYEQYF.

This chain uses TRBV25-1 with TRBJ1-2, with TRBD1 matching over 9 bases. CDR3 length: 14 amino acids. The germline V gene has CDR1 MGHDK and CDR2 SYGVNS. V lost 2 bases, J lost 5 bases, and 3 bases stayed unmatched. This chain's CDR3 is CASSEQGTGYGYTF. CDR3 coding DNA: TGTGCCAGCAGTGAACAAGGGACAGGGTATGGCTACACCTTC.

The rearrangement links TRBV11-3 to TRBJ2-3; no clear D. Per germline, CDR1 SGHNT and CDR2 YENEEA. V was trimmed by 5 bases and J by 6 bases, leaving 9 bases between them. The CDR3 consists of 12 residues. The CDR3 protein is CASSTRSDTQYF. The CDR3 nucleotides read TGTGCCAGCAGCACCCGGAGCGATACGCAGTATTTT.